Below, 2 T cell receptor beta chains from the same sample are listed, as sequenced in a study of T cells in tuberculosis. Libraries were prepared by immunoSEQ multiplex PCR; TCRdb keeps only in-frame clonotypes and omits some of them. The table has 37,000 or so clones, 85% to 95% seen once. The source material was PBMCs. The receptors shown here come from a donor aged 10-35 years with latent tuberculosis or without tuberculosis infection. Some clones in this sample may be carry-over from other donors' samples.

The chain employs TRBV7-8 and TRBJ2-1; D may be TRBD2 (6 bases). The CDR3 has 14 residues. Trimming took off 6 bases at V and 2 bases at J, with 11 bases between the two ends. In germline, CDR1 is SGHVS, CDR2 FQNEAQ. Here the CDR3 reads CASRTAGAYNEQFF. For the CDR3, the DNA is TGTGCCAGCAGGACAGCGGGCGCCTACAATGAGCAGTTCTTC. The whole variable domain, remainder taken from reference TRBV7-8 and TRBJ2-1, is GAGVSQSPRYKVAKRGQDVALRCDPISGHVSLFWYQQALGQGPEFLTYFQNEAQLDKSGLPSDRFFAERPEGSVSTLKIQRTQQEDSAVYLCASRTAGAYNEQFFGPGTRLTVL.

This clone was recorded only once. The rearrangement joins TRBV4-1 to TRBJ2-3, with a possible D match to TRBD1 (5 bases). Trimming shortened V by 0 bases and J by 0 bases, and 16 bases separated the two germline ends. Germline V lookup: CDR1 MGHRA, CDR2 YSYEKL. The CDR3 consists of 18 residues. As DNA, the CDR3 is TGCGCCAGCAGCCAAGAGGGGCTAGGACACCGTAGCACAGATACGCAGTATTTT. Protein sequence: CASSQEGLGHRSTDTQYF.